A selection of T cell receptor beta chains follows, all from one sample in a study of blood T cell repertoires in COVID-19. The assay was immunoSEQ multiplex PCR, and TCRdb's table has in-frame clones only and misses some. The sample has tens of thousands of clones; 84% are singletons. What was sequenced was peripheral blood. The origin of the receptors is a middle-aged man with acute or convalescent COVID-19. CDR3s include the opening cysteine and the closing phenylalanine or tryptophan. A D gene is named only where the DNA matches it firmly. Clone size is shown for a subset of rows, as once, few, many or a class of expanded clone.

v_gene: TRBV9; j_gene: TRBJ1-2; d_gene: -; abundance: once; CDR3nt: TGTGCCAGCAGCGAGACCCCCCGCAGGGATTTTAACTATGGCTACACCTTC; CDR3aa: CASSETPRRDFNYGYTF
v_gene: TRBV29-1; j_gene: TRBJ1-2; d_gene: TRBD1; abundance: -; CDR3nt: TGCAGCGTTGCTGACAGGGGGAGAGGCTACACCTTC; CDR3aa: CSVADRGRGYTF
v_gene: TRBV28; j_gene: TRBJ1-5; d_gene: -; abundance: -; CDR3nt: TGTGCCAGCCGACGACTTCCACACAAATATAGCAATCAGCCCCAGCATTTT; CDR3aa: CASRRLPHKYSNQPQHF
v_gene: TRBV10-3; j_gene: TRBJ1-5; d_gene: -; abundance: -; CDR3nt: TGTGCCATCAGTGAGTCCGTAGGGGTCGGCAATCAGCCCCAGCATTTT; CDR3aa: CAISESVGVGNQPQHF
v_gene: TRBV18; j_gene: TRBJ2-5; d_gene: TRBD2; abundance: -; CDR3nt: TGTGCCAGCTCACCTGGGCTAGCGGGGGTTCAGACCCAGTACTTC; CDR3aa: CASSPGLAGVQTQYF
v_gene: TRBV6-5; j_gene: TRBJ2-7; d_gene: TRBD2; abundance: once; CDR3nt: TGTGCCAGCAGTCGGGCAGGGACTACCTACGAGCAGTACTTC; CDR3aa: CASSRAGTTYEQYF
v_gene: TRBV30; j_gene: TRBJ1-5; d_gene: -; abundance: -; CDR3nt: TGTGCCTGTAACTCCGGGTCCGAGTATCAGCCCCAGCATTTT; CDR3aa: CACNSGSEYQPQHF
v_gene: TRBV5-8; j_gene: TRBJ1-2; d_gene: TRBD1; abundance: -; CDR3nt: TGTGCCAGCAGCCGCACACAGGGGTACTATGGCTACACCTTC; CDR3aa: CASSRTQGYYGYTF
v_gene: TRBV18; j_gene: TRBJ1-1; d_gene: -; abundance: -; CDR3nt: TGTGCCAGCTCACCGAACGGGGGCACTGAAGCTTTCTTT; CDR3aa: CASSPNGGTEAFF
v_gene: TRBV7-2; j_gene: TRBJ1-5; d_gene: -; abundance: -; CDR3nt: TGTGCCAGCACAAACCGCGGGGGGACGCATTTT; CDR3aa: CASTNRGGTHF
v_gene: TRBV11-2; j_gene: TRBJ2-1; d_gene: -; abundance: -; CDR3nt: TGTGCCAGCAGCTTAGGGGGGGCGGGAGACTCCTACAATGAGCAGTTCTTC; CDR3aa: CASSLGGAGDSYNEQFF
v_gene: TRBV10-2; j_gene: TRBJ1-5; d_gene: TRBD1; abundance: once; CDR3nt: TGCGCCAGCAGTGAGTCGATCGGGGGACAGCAATTGTGGCCTCAGCATTTT; CDR3aa: CASSESIGGQQLWPQHF
v_gene: TRBV4-1; j_gene: TRBJ1-1; d_gene: TRBD1; abundance: -; CDR3nt: TGCGCCAGCAGCCGAGCGGACAGGGAGTTCACTGAAGCTTTCTTT; CDR3aa: CASSRADREFTEAFF
v_gene: TRBV5-5; j_gene: TRBJ2-5; d_gene: -; abundance: -; CDR3nt: TGTGCCAGCAGCTTGGGTTGGCAGGGCGGCACACGGGAGACCCAGTACTTC; CDR3aa: CASSLGWQGGTRETQYF
v_gene: TRBV10-3; j_gene: TRBJ2-1; d_gene: TRBD1; abundance: -; CDR3nt: TGTGCCATCAGTGAGTCGATCGTGGTAGACAGGGGGTCTCGCAGGGGTGAGCAGTTCTTC; CDR3aa: CAISESIVVDRGSRRGEQFF
v_gene: TRBV28; j_gene: TRBJ2-5; d_gene: -; abundance: -; CDR3nt: TGTGCCAGCAGCCTTTTAGCGGAGGGGAAGTACTTC; CDR3aa: CASSLLAEGKYF
v_gene: TRBV27; j_gene: TRBJ1-2; d_gene: -; abundance: once; CDR3nt: TGTGCCAGCAGTGGATTTCGGGGAGAGGACTATGGCTACACCTTC; CDR3aa: CASSGFRGEDYGYTF
v_gene: TRBV4-1; j_gene: TRBJ2-2; d_gene: TRBD2; abundance: -; CDR3nt: TGCGCCAGCAGCCAAGGACTAGCGGGAGGTGGCACCGGGGAGCTGTTTTTT; CDR3aa: CASSQGLAGGGTGELFF
v_gene: TRBV5-1; j_gene: TRBJ2-7; d_gene: -; abundance: -; CDR3nt: TGCGCCAGCAGCTTGCAGGGTTCCCACGAGCAGTACTTC; CDR3aa: CASSLQGSHEQYF
v_gene: TRBV18; j_gene: TRBJ2-2; d_gene: TRBD2; abundance: -; CDR3nt: TGTGCCAGCTCGTCCGGGGGGAGAACTACCGGGGAGCTGTTTTTT; CDR3aa: CASSSGGRTTGELFF
v_gene: TRBV11-3; j_gene: TRBJ2-6; d_gene: TRBD1; abundance: once; CDR3nt: TGTGCCAGCAGCTTAGCCCGGACAGGGGTCGCCTCTGGGGCCAACGTCCTGACTTTC; CDR3aa: CASSLARTGVASGANVLTF
v_gene: TRBV4-1; j_gene: TRBJ2-6; d_gene: TRBD1; abundance: -; CDR3nt: TGCGCCAGCAGCGCGCGACAGGGGGCGCGCGGGGCCAACGTCCTGACTTTC; CDR3aa: CASSARQGARGANVLTF
v_gene: TRBV4-1; j_gene: TRBJ2-5; d_gene: TRBD2; abundance: -; CDR3nt: TGCGCCAGCAATTTTAAGTCGGGGGGGTCCCAAGAGACCCAGTACTTC; CDR3aa: CASNFKSGGSQETQYF
v_gene: TRBV12-5; j_gene: TRBJ2-3; d_gene: -; abundance: once; CDR3nt: TGTGCTAGTGGGGGCAGGGCTAGCACAGATACGCAGTATTTT; CDR3aa: CASGGRASTDTQYF
v_gene: TRBV5-1; j_gene: TRBJ1-1; d_gene: TRBD1; abundance: -; CDR3nt: TGCGCCAGCAGCTTGGAGAGGACAGGGACTGAAGCTTTCTTT; CDR3aa: CASSLERTGTEAFF
v_gene: TRBV27; j_gene: TRBJ1-4; d_gene: -; abundance: -; CDR3nt: TGTGCCAGCAGTTTATCGAGGCGCGCTGAGTATAATGAAAAACTGTTTTTT; CDR3aa: CASSLSRRAEYNEKLFF
v_gene: TRBV6-1; j_gene: TRBJ2-1; d_gene: TRBD2; abundance: -; CDR3nt: TGTGCCAGCAGTGACCTAGCGGGGGTCTACAATGAGCAGTTCTTC; CDR3aa: CASSDLAGVYNEQFF
v_gene: TRBV6-2/TRBV6-3; j_gene: TRBJ1-5; d_gene: TRBD1; abundance: once; CDR3nt: TGTGCCAGCAGTTACTCCAAAGGACAGGGAGGGCAGCCCCAGCATTTT; CDR3aa: CASSYSKGQGGQPQHF
v_gene: TRBV4-2; j_gene: TRBJ2-7; d_gene: TRBD2; abundance: -; CDR3nt: TGTGCCAGCAGCCAATCTCTAGCGGGAGGATACGAGCAGTACTTC; CDR3aa: CASSQSLAGGYEQYF
v_gene: TRBV5-5; j_gene: TRBJ1-4; d_gene: -; abundance: -; CDR3nt: TGTGCCAGCAGCTTCATCAGGGGCGGGAGTGAAAAACTGTTTTTT; CDR3aa: CASSFIRGGSEKLFF
v_gene: TRBV28; j_gene: TRBJ1-4; d_gene: TRBD1; abundance: -; CDR3nt: TGTGCCAGCAGCCTTCCCGGACAGGGCGGTCGGGAAAAACTGTTTTTT; CDR3aa: CASSLPGQGGREKLFF
v_gene: TRBV6-6; j_gene: TRBJ2-1; d_gene: -; abundance: once; CDR3nt: TGTGCCAGCAGTCTGAAGCTCGGGGAGCAGTTCTTC; CDR3aa: CASSLKLGEQFF
v_gene: TRBV5-4; j_gene: TRBJ2-7; d_gene: -; abundance: -; CDR3nt: TGTGCCAGCAGCTGGGAGGGGGGAATCAACTACGAGCAGTACTTC; CDR3aa: CASSWEGGINYEQYF
v_gene: TRBV5-1; j_gene: TRBJ2-7; d_gene: -; abundance: -; CDR3nt: TGCGCCAGCAGCTCGGTCGCTACAGGGAAATACGAGCAGTACTTC; CDR3aa: CASSSVATGKYEQYF
v_gene: TRBV27; j_gene: TRBJ2-1; d_gene: -; abundance: once; CDR3nt: TGTGCCAGCAGGGGGGCACTACAGAGCTCCTACAATGAGCAGTTCTTC; CDR3aa: CASRGALQSSYNEQFF
v_gene: TRBV11-2; j_gene: TRBJ2-5; d_gene: -; abundance: -; CDR3nt: TGTGCCAGCAGCTTTAATAGCCCAGAGACCCAGTACTTC; CDR3aa: CASSFNSPETQYF
v_gene: TRBV29-1; j_gene: TRBJ1-2; d_gene: TRBD1; abundance: -; CDR3nt: TGCAGCGCTCAGACAGGGCGTAACTATGGCTACACCTTC; CDR3aa: CSAQTGRNYGYTF